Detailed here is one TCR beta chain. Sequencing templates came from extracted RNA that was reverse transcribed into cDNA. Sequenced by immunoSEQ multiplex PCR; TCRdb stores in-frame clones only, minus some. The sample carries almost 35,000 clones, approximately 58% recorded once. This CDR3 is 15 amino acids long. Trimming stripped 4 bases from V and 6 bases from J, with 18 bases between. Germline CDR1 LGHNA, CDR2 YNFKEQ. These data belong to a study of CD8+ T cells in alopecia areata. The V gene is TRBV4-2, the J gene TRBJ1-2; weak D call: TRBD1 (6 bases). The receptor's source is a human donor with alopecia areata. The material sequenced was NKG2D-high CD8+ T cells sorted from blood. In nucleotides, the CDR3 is TGTGCCAGCAGCCTTGTAGGGGGAGGGATGGATGGCTACACCTTC. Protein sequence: CASSLVGGGMDGYTF.